One TCR beta chain is described in this entry. Its specificity is not known. The sample comes from a study of identical twins. Study-wide findings and caveats: Twins showed weaker excess sharing in their beta out-of-frame sequences.

Between the trimmed V and J ends, which lost 3 bases and 2 bases, there was a span of 12 bases. Germline assignment: CDR1 SGHAT and CDR2 FQNNGV. CDR3 length: 15 residues. TCRdb fed the 5' RACE reads into MiXCR, producing one record per CDR3 protein. This table holds approximately 680,000 distinct CDR3 sequences, roughly 7.1% found once. These data were also reused for a study on yellow fever vaccine responses in identical twins.

Sequencing was done on a sample of PBMCs. The sequence was obtained from a woman younger than 30 in good health. V gene TRBV11-2 combines with J gene TRBJ2-3, with no clear D. The CDR3 loop reads CASSFDLGNTDTQYF. DNA for the CDR3: TGTGCCAGCAGCTTCGACCTAGGAAACACAGATACGCAGTATTTT.